This TCR beta chain was observed in a study of T cell responses to AZD1222 COVID-19 vaccine. Using immunoSEQ multiplex PCR, the repertoire was profiled, and TCRdb retains in-frame clones only, with some absent. This sample has some 100,000 clones, with about 90% found just once. Details on this clone: The antigen remains unidentified.

Points from the study as a whole: Mapped onto spike, vaccine-associated CD4 TCRs spanned it and were dominant at 160-218 and 743-854.

V lost 4 bases and J 6 bases, leaving 16 bases between the germline ends. CDR1 is SGHDN and CDR2 is FVKESK in the germline V gene. This CDR3 region has 14 residues. The sample consisted of peripheral blood, taken 28 days after the second AZD1222 dose. The sequence came from an adult who received the AZD1222 COVID-19 vaccine. The genes are TRBV14 and TRBJ2-7; D could derive from TRBD1 or TRBD2 (5 bases each). The CDR3 nucleotides read TGTGCCAGCAGCCCACAACCCCCGAGGGGCGAGCAGTACTTC. This translates into CASSPQPPRGEQYF.